The 20 T cell receptor beta chains below were found in one sample sequenced in a study of CD8 T cells in Susac syndrome. When the RNA was reverse transcribed, random hexamers were used with an input of roughly 0.45 to 1 ug. Using its own MiXCR run on the immunoSEQ multiplex PCR reads, TCRdb lists one record per CDR3 protein. Of more than 90,000 distinct CDR3 sequences in the sample, around 94% were seen once. Sequenced: CD4+ T cells from PBMCs. The receptors originated from a human donor with multiple sclerosis.

V gene TRBV4-2 combines with J gene TRBJ2-5, with 8 bases identical to TRBD2. Germline V gives CDR1 LGHNA, CDR2 YNFKEQ. V shed 1 base, J shed 4 bases, and the junction held 8 bases outside the gene matches. The CDR3 spans 16 residues. CDR3 loop: CASSQVGGAARETQYF. CDR3 nucleotides: TGTGCCAGCAGCCAAGTCGGGGGGGCGGCGCGAGAGACCCAGTACTTC.

The rearrangement uses TRBV9 and TRBJ2-2, with 9 bases matching TRBD1. J lost 11 bases, V lost 3 bases, and 8 bases had no gene match. The CDR3 consists of 14 residues. The germline V gene has CDR1 SGDLS and CDR2 YYNGEE. CDR3 region: CASSGGTGSLELFF. The CDR3 DNA is TGTGCCAGCAGCGGGGGGACAGGGAGTTTAGAGCTGTTTTTT.

The chain recombines TRBV11-2 with TRBJ1-3; D remains ambiguous. With 3 bases removed from V and 0 bases from J, the gap between germline ends came to 9 bases. The CDR3 contains 15 residues. The V gene's germline CDR1 is SGHAT and CDR2 FQNNGV. The DNA of the CDR3 is TGTGCCAGCAGCTTTAATCGGGGCTCTGGAAACACCATATATTTT. It yields the protein CASSFNRGSGNTIYF.

The chain links TRBV19 to TRBJ2-1, with TRBD1 matching 12 bases. Germline assignment: CDR1 LNHDA and CDR2 SQIVND (reference sequence). The length of the CDR3 is 14 residues. Trimming cost V 5 bases and J 7 bases; bases outside gene matches: 3. CDR3 in amino acids: CASSPGQGANEQFF. CDR3 DNA sequence: TGTGCCAGTAGTCCGGGACAGGGGGCAAATGAGCAGTTCTTC. Looking up the rest from reference TRBV19 and TRBJ2-1 gives the full variable domain: DGGITQSPKYLFRKEGQNVTLSCEQNLNHDAMYWYRQDPGQGLRLIYYSQIVNDFQKGDIAEGYSVSREKKESFPLTVTSAQKNPTAFYLCASSPGQGANEQFFGPGTRLTVL.

The V and J genes are TRBV5-6 and TRBJ1-5; 7 nucleotides align to TRBD1. This CDR3 contains 18 residues. In germline, CDR1 is SGHDT, CDR2 YYEEEE. V was pared by 3 bases and J by 1 base, with 13 bases of the junction left unmatched. CDR3 DNA sequence: TGTGCCAGCAGCTACCCCTCACAGGGGTTGGCGAGCAATCAGCCCCAGCATTTT. It is translated as CASSYPSQGLASNQPQHF.

The chain couples TRBV6-5 to TRBJ1-1; unclear D gene. Between the trimmed V and J ends, which lost 0 bases and 4 bases, there was a span of 21 bases. Germline CDR1 reads MNHEY; CDR2 reads SVGAGI. CDR3 size: 18 residues. CDR3 sequence: CASSYSTVGPYHPTEAFF. Here the CDR3 DNA reads TGTGCCAGCAGTTACTCGACGGTAGGACCCTACCATCCCACTGAAGCTTTCTTT.

The chain has TRBV6-2 or TRBV6-3 and TRBJ2-7; 8 bases are shared with TRBD2. Germline lookup yields CDR1 MNHEY and CDR2 SVGEGT. The CDR3 totals 14 residues. V dropped 4 bases and J dropped 2; count of bases not matched to a gene: 4. The CDR3 here is CASSFSGDTYEQYF. In DNA, the CDR3 is TGTGCCAGCAGTTTTAGCGGGGATACCTACGAGCAGTACTTC.

The count of this clonotype is one. The chain uses TRBV5-6 and TRBJ2-6; unclear D gene. The CDR3 has 15 residues. Trimming stripped 7 bases from V and 0 bases from J, with 11 bases between. The germline CDR1 and CDR2 sequences are SGHDT and YYEEEE. The CDR3 spells CASWSSSSGANVLTF. The CDR3 region has the DNA TGTGCCAGCTGGTCTTCCAGCTCTGGGGCCAACGTCCTGACTTTC.

This chain connects TRBV30 to TRBJ1-3; D unclear. The V gene's germline CDR1 is GTSNPN and CDR2 SVGIG (reference sequence). This CDR3 region has 13 residues. With 4 bases removed from V and 4 bases from J, the gap between germline ends came to 11 bases. CDR3 residues: CAWTQNSGNTIYF. The DNA for the CDR3 is TGTGCCTGGACCCAAAATTCAGGAAACACCATATATTTT.

This clonotype is a singleton in its sample. Sequence at one end of the junction differs from germline and may be a read error. V gene TRBV4-1 combines with J gene TRBJ1-5; D remains unclear. The CDR3 length is 16 residues. Germline CDR1 and CDR2: MGHRA and YSYEKL. This chain's CDR3 is CASSEEGRNYNQPQHF. The DNA for the CDR3 is TGCGCCAGCAGCGAAGAAGGACGGAACTACAATCAGCCCCAGCATTTT.

V gene TRBV24-1 combines with J gene TRBJ2-5; 8 bases are a match to TRBD1. The CDR3 consists of 19 residues. Germline assignment: CDR1 KGHDR and CDR2 SFDVKD. Trimming took 3 bases from V and 5 from J; bases not matched to a gene: 19. The CDR3 loop reads CATSDGTGGSGPQRETQYF. Here the CDR3 DNA reads TGTGCCACCAGTGATGGAACAGGGGGATCAGGGCCCCAAAGGGAGACCCAGTACTTC.

This clonotype was recorded only once. This rearrangement joins TRBV11-2 to TRBJ2-1; D could derive from TRBD1 or TRBD2 (5 bases each). CDR3 length: 14 amino acids. Trimming cost V 3 bases and J 5 bases, with 11 bases left between them. Germline CDR1 and CDR2: SGHAT and FQNNGV. The CDR3, as DNA: TGTGCCAGCAGCTTGGGGGAAGAGGACAATGAGCAGTTCTTC. Amino acids: CASSLGEEDNEQFF.

The chain recombines TRBV3-1 with TRBJ2-1, with D perhaps matching TRBD2 (5 bases). Germline CDR1 reads LGHDT; CDR2 reads YNNKEL (reference sequence). V was pared by 6 bases and J by 6 bases, with 12 bases between. The CDR3 is 13 residues long. Here the CDR3 DNA reads TGTGCCAGCAGAACGGGGAACCTCAATGAGCAGTTCTTC. Its protein product is CASRTGNLNEQFF.

V is TRBV20-1 and J is TRBJ1-2; 10 bases agree with TRBD1. The CDR3 is made up of 13 amino acids. V lost 5 bases and J lost 4; bases outside the gene matches: 4. Germline V lookup: CDR1 DFQATT, CDR2 SNEGSKA (reference sequence). The CDR3 spells CSAPTGGSYGYTF. CDR3 nucleotides: TGCAGTGCTCCGACAGGGGGCAGCTATGGCTACACCTTC.

This clonotype was recorded once. The chain is built from TRBV3-1 and TRBJ1-1; 10 bases fit TRBD1. With V trimmed by 2 bases and J by 6 bases, 9 bases remained unmatched. Germline assignment: CDR1 LGHDT and CDR2 YNNKEL (reference sequence). The CDR3 is made up of 16 amino acids. CDR3 DNA: TGTGCCAGCAGCCAACTGGTCGGGACAGGGGACCCTGAAGCTTTCTTT. Its protein is CASSQLVGTGDPEAFF.

This clonotype was recorded only once. The chain combines TRBV5-1 with TRBJ1-2; no firm D call. Trimming took off 0 bases at V and 4 bases at J, with 13 bases between the two ends. From germline, CDR1 is SGHRS and CDR2 YFSETQ. CDR3 length equals 15 residues. CDR3 DNA sequence: TGCGCCAGCAGCTTGGCCGGCCGCCCGATCTATGGCTACACCTTC. It yields the protein CASSLAGRPIYGYTF.

V is TRBV5-1 and J is TRBJ1-1; D is unclear. The CDR3 has 13 amino acids. The ends were cut back, 0 bases at V and 8 bases at J, with 11 bases in the middle. Germline V gene data show CDR1 as SGHRS and CDR2 as YFSETQ. CDR3 sequence reads: CASSLGRTDEAFF. The CDR3 bases are TGCGCCAGCAGCTTGGGCCGTACTGACGAAGCTTTCTTT.

The J gene is TRBJ1-5, the V gene TRBV7-2; D not resolved. V shed 5 bases and J shed 2 bases, with 19 bases lying between them. This CDR3 spans 17 amino acids. Germline CDR1 and CDR2: SGHTA and FQGNSA. Here the CDR3 reads CASSNYPGYLGNQPQHF. The CDR3 DNA follows: TGTGCCAGCAGCAACTACCCGGGTTATCTAGGCAATCAGCCCCAGCATTTT.

This clonotype was recorded only once. The CDR3 sequence: CASSTRAYNPFGDTIYF. CDR3 DNA sequence: TGTGCCAGCAGTACCAGGGCATACAATCCCTTCGGGGACACCATATATTTT. V gene TRBV12-3 or TRBV12-4 combines with J gene TRBJ1-3; weak D call: TRBD1 (5 bases). The ends were cut back, 5 bases at V and 8 bases at J, with 25 bases in the middle. The CDR3 is made up of 17 amino acids.

V is TRBV12-3 or TRBV12-4 and J is TRBJ1-2; no definite D call. The CDR3 length is 15 residues. The V and J ends lost 5 bases and 7 bases respectively, with 20 bases between them. The CDR3 DNA sequence: TGTGCCAGCAGTGTTTTTAAGGGAGGATACAGTGGCTACACCTTC. Its protein product is CASSVFKGGYSGYTF.